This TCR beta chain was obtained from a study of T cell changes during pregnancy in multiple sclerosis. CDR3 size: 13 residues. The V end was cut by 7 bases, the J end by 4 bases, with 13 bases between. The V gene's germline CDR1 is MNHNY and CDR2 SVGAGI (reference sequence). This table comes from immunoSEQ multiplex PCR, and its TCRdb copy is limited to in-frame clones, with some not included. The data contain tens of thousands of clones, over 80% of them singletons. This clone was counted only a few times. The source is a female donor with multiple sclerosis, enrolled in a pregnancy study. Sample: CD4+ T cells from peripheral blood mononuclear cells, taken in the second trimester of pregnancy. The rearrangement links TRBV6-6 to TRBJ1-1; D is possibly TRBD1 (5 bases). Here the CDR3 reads CASTKTVITEAFF. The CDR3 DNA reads TGTGCCAGCACCAAGACAGTTATCACTGAAGCTTTCTTT.